This T cell receptor (beta chain) was identified in a study of cytomegalovirus exposure and HLA in healthy donors. The germline gives CDR1 LGHNA, CDR2 YSLEER. V was cut by 5 bases and J by 2 bases, with 16 bases left in between. There are 15 residues in the CDR3. This clone was seen just once. In the PCR, 60 Vbeta and 13 Jbeta primers were used. Generated by immunoSEQ multiplex PCR, the TCRdb table keeps only in-frame clones and is missing some. The data contain 150,000 to 200,000 clones, around 79% of them singletons. The sequence was obtained from a woman between 50 and 59 years old in good health and CMV-seronegative. The sequenced sample consisted of PBMCs. The rearrangement joins TRBV4-3 to TRBJ2-7; D is perhaps TRBD1 (6 bases). The CDR3 nucleotides read TGCGCCAGCAGCTTCTTACTGACAGGACCCTACGAGCAGTACTTC. This codes for CASSFLLTGPYEQYF.